A selection of T cell receptor beta chains follows, all from one sample in a study of blood T cell repertoires in COVID-19. TCRdb's copy holds only in-frame clones and misses some; the assay was immunoSEQ multiplex PCR. This table has about 190,000 clones, around 90% appearing once. Source material: peripheral blood. Receptors were obtained from a man aged 50-60 years with acute or convalescent COVID-19. The CDR3 runs from the conserved cysteine through the conserved F or W. A D gene is named only where the DNA matches it firmly. Not every row has a clone size; where given, it reads once, few, many or a size class.

V	D	J	size	DNA	CDR3
TRBV15	NA	TRBJ1-4	NA	TGTGCCACCAGCAGCACAGGGGAAAAACTGTTTTTT	CATSSTGEKLFF
TRBV19	NA	TRBJ2-2	NA	TGTGCCAGTAGAAGTCAGGGGGGTTCCGGGGAGCTGTTTTTT	CASRSQGGSGELFF
TRBV7-9	NA	TRBJ1-6	NA	TGTGCCAGCAGCTCTACGGGCTATAATTCACCCCTCCACTTT	CASSSTGYNSPLHF
TRBV7-9	TRBD2	TRBJ2-7	NA	TGTGCCAGCAGCACCGGACTAGCGGGAGTTCTCGAGCAGTACTTC	CASSTGLAGVLEQYF
TRBV3-1/TRBV3-2	TRBD2	TRBJ2-7	few	TGTGCCAGCAGCCAACTAGCGGGAGCGGTGCAGTACTTC	CASSQLAGAVQYF
TRBV4-2	NA	TRBJ1-2	NA	TGTGCCAGCAGCCAAGTCGACTCAAGGGGTAACTATGGCTACACCTTC	CASSQVDSRGNYGYTF
TRBV6-5	TRBD1	TRBJ2-7	NA	TGTGCCAGCAGTTACGTGACAGGGGACGGGGAGCAGTACTTC	CASSYVTGDGEQYF
TRBV10-3	NA	TRBJ1-2	NA	TGTGCCATCAGTGGGGGGGAGGCGGTTGGCTACACCTTC	CAISGGEAVGYTF
TRBV6-6	NA	TRBJ2-5	NA	TGTGCCAGCAGTCAGACCCGGGGAGAGACCCAGTACTTC	CASSQTRGETQYF
TRBV19	TRBD2	TRBJ2-7	NA	TGTGCCAGTAGTATGTCCGGGACTAGCGGCACCTACGAGCAGTACTTC	CASSMSGTSGTYEQYF
TRBV11-3	TRBD1	TRBJ1-1	NA	TGTGCCAGCAGCGAACGACAGGGGGCGAGGACTGAAGCTTTCTTT	CASSERQGARTEAFF
TRBV2	TRBD1	TRBJ2-5	NA	TGTGCCTTTAGGGGGGACAGGGATCAAGAGACCCAGTACTTC	CAFRGDRDQETQYF
TRBV30	TRBD1	TRBJ1-2	NA	TGTGCCTGGAGTATCGGACAGGGGTCTGGCTACACCTTC	CAWSIGQGSGYTF
TRBV5-1	TRBD2	TRBJ2-2	NA	TGCGCCAGCAGCGTCGGGGGGACGAACACCGGGGAGCTGTTTTTT	CASSVGGTNTGELFF
TRBV28	NA	TRBJ1-5	NA	TGTGCCAGCAGTTCTCGCTGGGGGGGCGGTCAGCCCCAGCATTTT	CASSSRWGGGQPQHF
TRBV6-6	TRBD2	TRBJ2-6	NA	TGTGCCAGCAGTCCCGGGACCACTAGCGGGGGCTCTGGGGCCAACGTCCTGACTTTC	CASSPGTTSGGSGANVLTF
TRBV6-1	TRBD1	TRBJ2-7	NA	TGTGCCAGCAGTGAACGACCCGGGACAGGGACCTACGAGCAGTACTTC	CASSERPGTGTYEQYF
TRBV12-3/TRBV12-4	TRBD1	TRBJ1-1	NA	TGTGCCAGCAGTGGGACAGGCCTTACAGCTTTCTTT	CASSGTGLTAFF
TRBV7-9	NA	TRBJ2-3	NA	TGTGCCAGCAGCGGATTGCCGGAGCGGGCAGATACGCAGTATTTT	CASSGLPERADTQYF
TRBV7-2	NA	TRBJ1-5	NA	TGTGCCAGCAGCTTAGTCGGGGTGCCTAATCAGCCCCAGCATTTT	CASSLVGVPNQPQHF
TRBV10-3	NA	TRBJ2-6	NA	TGTGCCATCAGTGAGGGGGGGGGCGCTGGGGCCAACGTCCTGACTTTC	CAISEGGGAGANVLTF
TRBV21-1	NA	TRBJ1-5	NA	TGTGCCAGCATCCTTACAGGGGGCAATCAGCCCCAGCATTTT	CASILTGGNQPQHF
TRBV13	TRBD2	TRBJ2-7	once	TGTGCCAGCAGCTTAGGCCTAGCGGGAGTCGAGCAGTACTTC	CASSLGLAGVEQYF
TRBV18	NA	TRBJ2-1	NA	TGTGCCAGCTCCTCCTCGGATGAGCAGTTCTTC	CASSSSDEQFF
TRBV29-1	NA	TRBJ2-6	NA	TGCGGGGGGGCAAATCCTGGGGCCAACGTCCTGACTTTC	CGGANPGANVLTF
TRBV9	NA	TRBJ2-5	NA	TGTGCCAGCAGCGTACAAGTTGGCACCCAAGAGACCCAGTACTTC	CASSVQVGTQETQYF
TRBV12-3/TRBV12-4	NA	TRBJ1-2	once	TGTGCCAGCCGGTTGGAGGACTATGGCTACACCTTC	CASRLEDYGYTF
TRBV6-5	TRBD1	TRBJ2-7	NA	TGTGCCAGCAGTCGGGACAGCTACGAGCAGTACTTC	CASSRDSYEQYF
TRBV4-2	TRBD2	TRBJ2-7	NA	TGTGCCAGCAGCCAATTTACTAGCGGGAGGGCCAACGAGCAGTACTTC	CASSQFTSGRANEQYF
TRBV7-2	NA	TRBJ1-3	NA	TGTGCCAGCAGCTTGGCGGGGGGGAACACCATATATTTT	CASSLAGGNTIYF